This passage covers 18 T cell receptor beta chains from one sample sequenced in a study of identical twins. TCRdb re-called the 5' RACE reads with MiXCR, one entry per CDR3 protein. Of some 570,000 distinct CDR3 sequences in the sample, around 22% were seen once. The sample was also linked to a second study, of yellow fever vaccine responses in identical twins.

The material sequenced was CD4+ T cells sorted from blood. These receptor sequences come from a woman younger than 35 in good health.

This clonotype has only a few counts. This rearrangement joins TRBV5-1 to TRBJ1-1, with D possibly TRBD1 on 6 matching bases. Trimming pared 3 bases from V and 6 bases from J, leaving 12 bases between. The CDR3 sequence is 13 residues long. Germline CDR1 is SGHRS and CDR2 is YFSETQ. CDR3 amino acids: CASSYRGGAEAFF. The DNA for the CDR3 is TGCGCCAGCAGCTACCGGGGGGGCGCTGAAGCTTTCTTT.

The chain has TRBV20-1 and TRBJ2-5; 13 bases map to TRBD2. V was pared by 5 bases and J by 0 bases, with 9 bases of the junction left unmatched. This CDR3 has 17 amino acids. Germline V gene lookup returns CDR1 DFQATT and CDR2 SNEGSKA (reference sequence). The chain's CDR3 is CSAEGTSGDAYQETQYF. The DNA for the CDR3 is TGCAGTGCTGAAGGGACTAGCGGGGACGCTTACCAAGAGACCCAGTACTTC.

The chain joins TRBV7-9 to TRBJ2-3, with no clear D. This CDR3 has 13 amino acids. Germline CDR1 reads SEHNR; CDR2 reads FQNEAQ (reference sequence). V was trimmed by 7 bases and J by 4 bases, leaving 12 bases between them. The CDR3 here is CASTPAGSDTQYF. As DNA, the CDR3 is TGTGCCAGCACCCCGGCAGGATCAGATACGCAGTATTTT.

The chain is built from TRBV11-2 and TRBJ2-7; D tentatively reads TRBD1 or TRBD2 (5 bases each). Germline values: CDR1 SGHAT, CDR2 FQNNGV. V was cut by 1 base and J by 0 bases, with 10 bases left in between. There are 15 residues in the CDR3. In DNA, the CDR3 is TGTGCCAGCAGCTTAGTCGGGGACGGCTCCTACGAGCAGTACGTC. Amino acid sequence: CASSLVGDGSYEQYV.

The rearrangement links TRBV5-5 to TRBJ2-3; TRBD1 matches at 10 bases. The CDR3 is 14 amino acids. The germline CDR1 and CDR2 sequences are SGHKS and YYEKEE (reference sequence). Trimming at V came to 4 bases and at J to 6 bases, leaving 5 bases not matched to a gene. DNA of the CDR3: TGTGCCAGCAGCCAAGGACAGGGGGTCGATACGCAGTATTTT. It specifies CASSQGQGVDTQYF.

V is TRBV5-1 and J is TRBJ2-5; D not certain. The germline V and J ends were trimmed by 2 bases and 1 base, with 12 bases remaining between them. CDR1 SGHRS and CDR2 YFSETQ come from the germline V gene. CDR3 size: 15 residues. The DNA of the CDR3 is TGCGCCAGCAGCTTTAGGCCCCGCACCCAAGAGACCCAGTACTTC. Translated: CASSFRPRTQETQYF.

The V call is TRBV10-3, the J call TRBJ2-7; 9 nucleotides align to TRBD1. This CDR3 has 14 residues. V shed 11 bases and J 3 bases; nucleotides not matched to a gene: 11. Germline V gives CDR1 ENHRY, CDR2 SYGVKD. CDR3 in DNA: TGTGCCGCGACAAGCGACAGGGGGAGCTACGAGCAGTACTTC. Translating it yields CAATSDRGSYEQYF.

This clonotype was found a few times. The CDR3 protein is CSVSGGQGGELFF. As DNA, the CDR3 is TGCAGCGTTTCCGGTGGTCAGGGCGGGGAGCTGTTTTTT. This chain links TRBV29-1 with TRBJ2-2; the D gene is possibly TRBD1 (5 bases). Germline V gene lookup returns CDR1 SQVTM and CDR2 ANQGSEA. The CDR3 spans 13 residues. Trimming shortened V by 5 bases and J by 7 bases, and 14 bases separated the two germline ends.

This chain links TRBV18 with TRBJ2-2; D possibly corresponds to TRBD1 (6 bases). This CDR3 has 16 residues. The V gene's germline CDR1 is KGHSH and CDR2 LQKENI. Trimming stripped 5 bases from V and 4 bases from J, with 17 bases between. The CDR3 loop reads CASSVNGTKSTGELFF. The CDR3 DNA reads TGTGCCAGCTCAGTGAACGGGACAAAAAGCACCGGGGAGCTGTTTTTT.

In its sample, this clonotype was seen a few times. The genes are TRBV4-1 and TRBJ1-1; 7 bases map to TRBD1. Germline CDR1 and CDR2: MGHRA and YSYEKL. V gave up 2 bases and J gave up 8 bases; unmatched junction bases: 5. CDR3 length: 13 amino acids. CDR3 nucleotides: TGCGCCAGCAGCCAATACCGGGACAGAGAAGCTTTCTTT. Translated: CASSQYRDREAFF.

The rearrangement joins TRBV19 to TRBJ1-1; D ambiguous. CDR3 size: 13 residues. V was cut by 6 bases and J by 4 bases, with 12 bases left in between. From germline, CDR1 is LNHDA and CDR2 SQIVND (reference sequence). CDR3 coding DNA: TGTGCCAGTAGCCCCACGGTCTCCACTGAAGCTTTCTTT. It specifies CASSPTVSTEAFF.

The rearrangement uses TRBV2 and TRBJ1-2; no reliable D call. This CDR3 has 13 residues. Trimming stripped 6 bases from V and 3 bases from J, with 11 bases between. Germline V gene sequence: CDR1 SNHLY, CDR2 FYNNEI. The CDR3 nucleotides are TGTGCCAGCAGGGGCATGCTGGACTATGGCTACACCTTC. Amino acids: CASRGMLDYGYTF.

The CDR3 region is CASSQGFYGYTF. CDR3 nucleotides: TGTGCCAGCAGCCAGGGGTTCTATGGCTACACCTTC. The V call is TRBV7-9, the J call TRBJ1-2, with a possible D match to TRBD1 (6 bases). CDR1 and CDR2 (germline): SEHNR, FQNEAQ (reference sequence). V was cut by 5 bases and J by 4 bases, with 8 bases left in between. The length of the CDR3 is 12 residues.

CDR3 region: CASSFDFAGLLRNGYTF. The CDR3 nucleotides are TGCGCCAGCAGCTTTGACTTCGCCGGACTACTCCGAAATGGCTACACCTTC. The chain recombines TRBV4-1 with TRBJ1-2; D unresolved. The germline CDR1 and CDR2 sequences are MGHRA and YSYEKL. The CDR3 loop spans 17 amino acids. Trimming removed 5 bases at V and 6 bases at J, with 25 bases between.

This clonotype was recorded a few times. The chain has TRBV6-5 and TRBJ2-7, with 12 bases lining up with TRBD2. V lost 4 bases to trimming and J lost 4 bases; unmatched junction nucleotides: 5. The CDR3 covers 15 residues. CDR1 is MNHEY and CDR2 is SVGAGI in the germline V gene. The CDR3 region is CASSSTGTSGYEQYF. DNA for the CDR3: TGTGCCAGCAGTTCAACCGGGACTAGCGGGTACGAGCAGTACTTC.

The sample holds a few counts of this clonotype. The rearrangement uses TRBV11-2 and TRBJ1-2, with no clear D. CDR3 length: 14 amino acids. V was shortened by 5 bases and J by 8 bases, with 18 bases between the two germline ends. The germline V gene encodes CDR1 SGHAT and CDR2 FQNNGV. CDR3 sequence: CASSPEPGSMGYTF. DNA for the CDR3: TGTGCCAGCAGCCCCGAACCAGGTTCTATGGGCTACACCTTC. Based on the CDR3 plus reference TRBV11-2 and TRBJ1-2, the full variable domain is EAGVAQSPRYKIIEKRQSVAFWCNPISGHATLYWYQQILGQGPKLLIQFQNNGVVDDSQLPKDRFSAERLKGVDSTLKIQPAKLEDSAVYLCASSPEPGSMGYTFGSGTRLTVV.

The V and J genes are TRBV11-2 and TRBJ2-2; the D is unclear. Per the germline V gene, CDR1 is SGHAT and CDR2 is FQNNGV. The CDR3 sequence is 11 residues long. V was clipped by 3 bases and J by 15 bases, with 11 bases between them. The CDR3 loop is CASSFVREVFF. The DNA for the CDR3 is TGTGCCAGCAGCTTCGTCAGAGAGGTGTTTTTT.

V and J are TRBV12-3 or TRBV12-4 and TRBJ1-1; D call uncertain. This CDR3 has 15 amino acids. Trimming removed 0 bases at V and 1 base at J, with 9 bases between. The CDR3 sequence is CASSLAVPGNTEAFF. The CDR3 bases are TGTGCCAGCAGTTTAGCAGTCCCGGGGAACACTGAAGCTTTCTTT.